The 24 T cell receptor beta chains below all came from one sample that was sequenced in a study of blood T cell repertoires in COVID-19. Here immunoSEQ multiplex PCR was the method, and the copy in TCRdb shows in-frame clones only, minus some. This sample has tens of thousands of clones, with more than 75% found just once. Sequencing was performed on peripheral blood. These receptors were collected from a man in his 60s with acute or convalescent COVID-19.

The rearrangement joins TRBV11-2 to TRBJ2-1; 15 nucleotides agree with TRBD2. The CDR3 runs to 17 residues. Germline values: CDR1 SGHAT, CDR2 FQNNGV. With V trimmed by 5 bases and J by 4 bases, 6 bases remained unmatched. CDR3 region: CASSKGLAGGVYNEQFF. The CDR3 DNA follows: TGTGCCAGCAGCAAGGGACTAGCGGGGGGAGTTTACAATGAGCAGTTCTTC.

The gene calls are TRBV2 and TRBJ2-5; possible D gene TRBD2, 5 bases. V lost 3 bases, J lost 5 bases, and 16 bases lay in between. This CDR3 is 15 amino acids long. Germline V CDR1 and CDR2: SNHLY, FYNNEI. In DNA form, the CDR3 reads TGTGCCAGCAGTGAGGCTAGCTGGAGAAGTGAGACCCAGTACTTC. Encoded protein: CASSEASWRSETQYF.

V and J are TRBV27 and TRBJ1-5; D ambiguous. V lost 8 bases and J 8 bases, leaving 19 bases between the germline ends. The germline V gene encodes CDR1 MNHEY and CDR2 SMNVEV (reference sequence). The CDR3 consists of 14 residues. DNA of the CDR3: TGTGCCAGCGGCTCACAATCAGAAATCAAGCCCCAGCATTTT. Its translation: CASGSQSEIKPQHF.

This sequence joins TRBV9 and TRBJ1-2; a weak D match, TRBD1 (5 bases). CDR1 is SGDLS, CDR2 YYNGEE, per germline. The CDR3 sequence is 14 residues long. Trimming took 0 bases from V and 5 from J, leaving 11 bases between them. The CDR3 coding sequence is TGTGCCAGCAGCGTAGGGATGGAGGGGTATGGCTACACCTTC. Translating gives CASSVGMEGYGYTF.

This chain connects TRBV6-2 or TRBV6-3 to TRBJ2-1, with 7 positions matching TRBD2. CDR1 MNHEY and CDR2 SVGEGT come from the germline V gene. V was clipped by 2 bases and J by 3 bases; unmatched bases: 4. The CDR3 covers 15 residues. CDR3 sequence (DNA): TGTGCCAGCAGTTACGTGGGCGGGAGCTACAATGAGCAGTTCTTC. As protein: CASSYVGGSYNEQFF.

The V call is TRBV9, the J call TRBJ2-2; 11 bases align to TRBD2. Germline V gives CDR1 SGDLS, CDR2 YYNGEE. V dropped 1 base and J dropped 9; count of bases not matched to a gene: 8. CDR3 size: 16 residues. The CDR3 sequence: CASSVRLAGLDWELFF. The CDR3, as DNA: TGTGCCAGCAGCGTACGACTAGCGGGATTAGACTGGGAGCTGTTTTTT.

The CDR3 sequence is CASSPPGTAVETQYF. The CDR3 DNA is TGTGCCAGCTCACCACCCGGGACAGCCGTGGAGACCCAGTACTTC. The chain couples TRBV18 to TRBJ2-5, with 7 bases lining up with TRBD1. The V segment lost 0 bases and the J segment 5 bases; nucleotides outside the gene matches: 6. Per the germline V gene, CDR1 is KGHSH and CDR2 is LQKENI. The CDR3 length is 15 residues.

This chain connects TRBV19 to TRBJ2-7; 8 nucleotides line up with TRBD1. Germline V lookup: CDR1 LNHDA, CDR2 SQIVND (reference sequence). This CDR3 comprises 14 residues. V lost 6 bases, J lost 7 bases, and 11 bases stayed unmatched. The CDR3 sequence is CASSPGQALREQYF. CDR3 nucleotide sequence: TGTGCCAGTAGCCCGGGACAGGCATTGAGGGAGCAGTACTTC.

The CDR3 nucleotides read TGTGCCAGCAGCTTGGCTAGCAGAGAGACCCAGTACTTC. Protein product: CASSLASRETQYF. V and J are TRBV7-9 and TRBJ2-5; weak D call: TRBD2 (5 bases). This CDR3 contains 13 residues. Germline lookup yields CDR1 SEHNR and CDR2 FQNEAQ (reference sequence). The ends were cut back, 3 bases at V and 4 bases at J, with 9 bases in the middle.

Written as DNA, the CDR3 is TGTGCCAGCTTTAATAGCGGGAGTTTCGAGCAGTACTTC. Encoded protein: CASFNSGSFEQYF. The chain recombines TRBV6-5 with TRBJ2-7; 9 bases are shared with TRBD2. The germline V gene has CDR1 MNHEY and CDR2 SVGAGI. The length of the CDR3 is 13 residues. V was clipped by 8 bases and J by 6 bases; unmatched bases: 8.

The rearrangement links TRBV5-6 to TRBJ2-1, with 8 bases matching TRBD1. CDR1 and CDR2 (germline): SGHDT, YYEEEE. The J segment lost 1 base and the V segment lost 2 bases, leaving 2 bases of the junction unmatched. The CDR3 extends over 15 amino acids. CDR3 DNA: TGTGCCAGCAGCTTATGGACAGGGTCCTACAATGAGCAGTTCTTC. It yields the protein CASSLWTGSYNEQFF.

This clone appeared a few times. The V call is TRBV4-2, the J call TRBJ2-1; 11 bases map to TRBD1. Germline V gene data show CDR1 as LGHNA and CDR2 as YNFKEQ. There are 14 residues in the CDR3. The V segment lost 4 bases and the J segment 6 bases; nucleotides outside the gene matches: 2. The chain's CDR3 is CASSRGQGGNEQFF. DNA of the CDR3: TGTGCCAGCAGCCGGGGACAGGGGGGCAATGAGCAGTTCTTC.

This chain links TRBV11-2 with TRBJ2-7; TRBD1 might be the D (5 bases). The V end lost 0 bases, the J end lost 0 bases, and 15 bases lay between the germline ends. The germline CDR1 and CDR2 sequences are SGHAT and FQNNGV. The CDR3 contains 17 residues. The CDR3 region is CASSLDGARTSSYEQYF. The CDR3 coding sequence is TGTGCCAGCAGCTTAGATGGGGCGAGGACCAGCTCCTACGAGCAGTACTTC.

The chain recombines TRBV18 with TRBJ1-1; 10 bases map to TRBD1. Germline V gene sequence: CDR1 KGHSH, CDR2 LQKENI. This CDR3 has 15 amino acids. The J segment lost 5 bases and the V segment lost 3 bases, leaving 6 bases of the junction unmatched. The CDR3 bases are TGTGCCAGCTCACCGGGACAGGGGATATCGACTGAAGCTTTCTTT. Translation gives CASSPGQGISTEAFF. The complete variable domain, with remaining parts taken from reference TRBV18 and TRBJ1-1, reads NAGVMQNPRHLVRRRGQEARLRCSPMKGHSHVYWYRQLPEEGLKFMVYLQKENIIDESGMPKERFSAEFPKEGPSILRIQQVVRGDSAAYFCASSPGQGISTEAFFGQGTRLTVV.

This chain links TRBV5-8 with TRBJ1-3; D might be TRBD1 (6 bases). V lost 0 bases and J lost 0, with 13 bases in between. The CDR3 totals 17 residues. CDR1 and CDR2 (germline): SGHTS, YDEGEE. CDR3 nucleotide sequence: TGTGCCAGCAGCTTGGGGGGGCGGTTTCTCTCTGGAAACACCATATATTTT. It yields the protein CASSLGGRFLSGNTIYF.

The rearrangement links TRBV4-1 to TRBJ2-1, with D perhaps TRBD2 (5 bases). The CDR3 loop spans 15 amino acids. V gave up 1 base and J gave up 7 bases, with 14 bases separating them. CDR1 is MGHRA, CDR2 YSYEKL, per germline. CDR3 bases: TGCGCCAGCAGCCAAGGTGGATCTCTAGCAAATGAGCAGTTCTTC. Its protein product is CASSQGGSLANEQFF.

The V call is TRBV2, the J call TRBJ2-7; TRBD1 agrees at 8 bases. The germline V gene encodes CDR1 SNHLY and CDR2 FYNNEI. This CDR3 is built from 15 residues. Trimming at V came to 6 bases and at J to 4 bases, leaving 11 bases not matched to a gene. CDR3 sequence: CASSERQGRLYEQYF. For the CDR3, the DNA is TGTGCCAGCAGCGAGAGACAGGGGCGGCTATACGAGCAGTACTTC.

The CDR3 DNA reads as TGTGCCAGCCGCCCCCTTAGTAACACTGAAGCTTTCTTT. Its protein product is CASRPLSNTEAFF. The chain uses TRBV5-6 and TRBJ1-1, with D unresolved. Between the trimmed V and J ends, which lost 7 bases and 2 bases, there was a span of 12 bases. The CDR3 contains 13 residues. The germline V gene has CDR1 SGHDT and CDR2 YYEEEE.

This clone has a single count. The genes are TRBV28 and TRBJ2-5, with D maybe TRBD1 (5 bases). Trimming took 5 bases from V and 3 from J, leaving 10 bases between them. The CDR3 loop spans 13 amino acids. Per germline, CDR1 MDHEN and CDR2 SYDVKM. The chain's CDR3 is CASSPGHKETQYF. The CDR3 DNA sequence: TGTGCCAGCAGTCCCGGACACAAAGAGACCCAGTACTTC.

V and J are TRBV29-1 and TRBJ2-3, with 12 nucleotides matching TRBD1. With V trimmed by 6 bases and J by 4 bases, 8 bases remained unmatched. CDR3 length: 15 residues. The germline gives CDR1 SQVTM, CDR2 ANQGSEA. The CDR3 reads CSVAGTGGGADTQYF. The CDR3 DNA is TGCAGCGTGGCCGGGACAGGGGGCGGCGCAGATACGCAGTATTTT.

The chain is built from TRBV5-4 and TRBJ2-7, with TRBD2 matching 10 bases. Losses at the gene ends were 1 base for V and 4 bases for J; bases not matched to a gene: 2. CDR1 SGHNT and CDR2 YYREEE come from the germline V gene (reference sequence). This CDR3 region has 14 residues. The CDR3 spells CASSLSGRVYEQYF. The CDR3 DNA reads as TGTGCCAGCAGCTTGAGCGGGAGGGTGTACGAGCAGTACTTC.

The CDR3 sequence is CASSLTSGIDEQFF. The CDR3 DNA reads as TGTGCCAGCAGCTTAACTAGCGGTATCGATGAGCAGTTCTTC. V usage is TRBV5-4 and J usage is TRBJ2-1; 8 bases are shared with TRBD2. CDR1 SGHNT and CDR2 YYREEE come from the germline V gene (reference sequence). The CDR3 covers 14 residues. J lost 8 bases, V lost 2 bases, and 6 bases had no gene match.

This chain joins TRBV10-3 and TRBJ2-7; perhaps TRBD1 as D (6 bases). The V gene's germline CDR1 is ENHRY and CDR2 SYGVKD. The V gene lost 6 bases and the J gene lost 3 bases, with 12 bases spanning the gap. The CDR3 totals 13 residues. The chain's CDR3 is CAIRGQTDYEQYF. Here the CDR3 DNA reads TGTGCCATCAGGGGACAAACCGACTACGAGCAGTACTTC.

This chain links TRBV4-3 with TRBJ1-3; D is uncertain. Per the germline V gene, CDR1 is LGHNA and CDR2 is YSLEER. V shed 4 bases and J shed 0 bases, with 13 bases lying between them. The CDR3 is 16 residues long. CDR3: CASSRDPSVSGNTIYF. Here the CDR3 DNA reads TGCGCCAGCAGCCGAGACCCATCAGTCTCTGGAAACACCATATATTTT.